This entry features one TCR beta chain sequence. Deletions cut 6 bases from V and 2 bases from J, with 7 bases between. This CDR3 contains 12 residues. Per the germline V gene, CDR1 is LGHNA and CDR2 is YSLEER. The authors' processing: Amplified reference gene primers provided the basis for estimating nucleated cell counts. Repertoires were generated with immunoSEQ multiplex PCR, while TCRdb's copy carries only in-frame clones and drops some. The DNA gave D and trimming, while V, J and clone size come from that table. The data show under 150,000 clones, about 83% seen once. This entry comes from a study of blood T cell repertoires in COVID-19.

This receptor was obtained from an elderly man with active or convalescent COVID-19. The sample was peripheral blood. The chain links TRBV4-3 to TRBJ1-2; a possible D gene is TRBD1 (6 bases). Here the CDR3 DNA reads TGCGCCAGCAGAGGACAGAACTATGGCTACACCTTC. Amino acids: CASRGQNYGYTF.